The 24 T cell receptor beta chains given below trace back to one sample, sequenced in a study of blood T cell repertoires in COVID-19. Sequencing was performed with immunoSEQ multiplex PCR; in TCRdb, only in-frame clones are kept and a portion is missing. This table holds 200,000 or so clones, around nine tenths found once. Source material: peripheral blood. These receptors were taken from a middle-aged woman who had recovered from COVID-19.

The V and J genes are TRBV29-1 and TRBJ2-7; maybe TRBD2 (5 bases). V shed 5 bases and J shed 1 base, with 18 bases lying between them. CDR3 length: 15 amino acids. Germline V gene sequence: CDR1 SQVTM, CDR2 ANQGSEA. CDR3 DNA: TGCAGCGTTAGGAGGAGTTACTACGAGTCCTACGAGCAGTACTTC. Encoded protein: CSVRRSYYESYEQYF.

The V call is TRBV28, the J call TRBJ1-2, with 10 bases fitting TRBD1. This CDR3 spans 17 amino acids. Germline V lookup: CDR1 MDHEN, CDR2 SYDVKM. With V trimmed by 4 bases and J by 0 bases, 8 bases remained unmatched. This chain's CDR3 is CASSWDRGYLANYGYTF. CDR3 in DNA: TGTGCCAGCAGTTGGGACAGGGGATACTTAGCTAACTATGGCTACACCTTC.

The V call is TRBV7-9, the J call TRBJ1-5; D is undetermined. Germline CDR1 is SEHNR and CDR2 is FQNEAQ (reference sequence). V was cut by 4 bases and J by 4 bases, with 14 bases left in between. The CDR3 runs to 15 residues. This CDR3 is CASSSTSAGNQPQHF. In DNA, the CDR3 is TGTGCCAGCAGCTCAACGTCGGCAGGAAATCAGCCCCAGCATTTT.

This CDR3 reads CAWSGLDRISPLHF. The CDR3 DNA reads TGTGCCTGGAGTGGACTTGACAGGATCTCACCCCTCCACTTT. J is TRBJ1-6 and V is TRBV30; perhaps TRBD1 as D (6 bases). This CDR3 region has 14 residues. Germline V CDR1 and CDR2: GTSNPN, SVGIG (reference sequence). The ends were cut back, 1 base at V and 10 bases at J, with 14 bases in the middle.

The chain employs TRBV27 and TRBJ2-7; 7 bases agree with TRBD1. This CDR3 spans 13 amino acids. In germline, CDR1 is MNHEY, CDR2 SMNVEV (reference sequence). V was clipped by 5 bases and J by 4 bases; unmatched bases: 5. CDR3 sequence reads: CASSGTDTYEQYF. Here the CDR3 DNA reads TGTGCCAGCAGTGGGACAGATACTTACGAGCAGTACTTC.

The chain carries TRBV4-3 and TRBJ2-1, with 8 bases aligning to TRBD1. Unmatched junction bases numbered 10, after V lost 1 base and J lost 8 bases. Germline V gene data show CDR1 as LGHNA and CDR2 as YSLEER. This CDR3 region has 16 residues. CDR3 DNA: TGCGCCAGCAGCCAAGCCACCGGGACAGGATTCGATGAGCAGTTCTTC. Its protein is CASSQATGTGFDEQFF.

The rearrangement joins TRBV7-2 to TRBJ2-1; 11 nucleotides line up with TRBD2. The CDR3 is 16 amino acids. The V segment lost 0 bases and the J segment 8 bases; nucleotides outside the gene matches: 6. Per germline, CDR1 SGHTA and CDR2 FQGNSA. Here the CDR3 reads CASSLAVLAGGHEQFF. CDR3 in DNA: TGTGCCAGCAGCTTAGCGGTTCTAGCGGGAGGCCATGAGCAGTTCTTC.

The CDR3 nucleotides read TGTGCCAGCAGCTCCGGGACAGCTTCAGCCAAAAACATTCAGTACTTC. Translated, it gives CASSSGTASAKNIQYF. The rearrangement links TRBV28 to TRBJ2-4; 7 bases are shared with TRBD1. The CDR3 loop spans 16 amino acids. After removal of 6 bases from V and 0 bases from J, the junction contained 8 bases not matched to a gene. Germline V gene lookup returns CDR1 MDHEN and CDR2 SYDVKM.

This chain joins TRBV19 and TRBJ2-3, with D hard to call. Germline CDR1 reads LNHDA; CDR2 reads SQIVND (reference sequence). This CDR3 spans 12 amino acids. V was pared by 3 bases and J by 5 bases, with 6 bases between. The CDR3 nucleotides are TGTGCCAGTAGTATGCTCGGAGATACGCAGTATTTT. Translating it yields CASSMLGDTQYF.

V gene TRBV7-8 combines with J gene TRBJ1-1; D gene unclear. Germline-derived CDR1 and CDR2 are SGHVS and FQNEAQ. V lost 5 bases and J 1 base, leaving 11 bases between the germline ends. CDR3 length equals 14 residues. The CDR3 loop reads CASSRALSNTEAFF. CDR3 DNA sequence: TGTGCCAGCAGCCGAGCCCTGTCGAACACTGAAGCTTTCTTT.

This clone was seen a handful of times. The rearrangement links TRBV28 to TRBJ2-7; 7 positions agree with TRBD2. Germline CDR1 is MDHEN and CDR2 is SYDVKM. The CDR3 is made up of 12 amino acids. After removal of 7 bases from V and 6 bases from J, the junction contained 6 bases not matched to a gene. CDR3 in amino acids: CASIDRGVEQYF. CDR3 sequence (DNA): TGTGCCAGCATTGATCGGGGGGTCGAGCAGTACTTC. Full variable domain (rest looked up from reference TRBV28 and TRBJ2-7): DVKVTQSSRYLVKRTGEKVFLECVQDMDHENMFWYRQDPGLGLRLIYFSYDVKMKEKGDIPEGYSVSREKKERFSLILESASTNQTSMYLCASIDRGVEQYFGPGTRLTVT.

J is TRBJ2-3 and V is TRBV7-9; 8 bases agree with TRBD2. V lost 5 bases to trimming and J lost 3 bases; unmatched junction nucleotides: 13. Germline lookup yields CDR1 SEHNR and CDR2 FQNEAQ (reference sequence). This CDR3 contains 17 residues. The CDR3 nucleotides are TGTGCCAGCAGCCCCCCAGGACTAGCCGGAGGGACAGATACGCAGTATTTT. It encodes CASSPPGLAGGTDTQYF.

In DNA form, the CDR3 reads TGTGCCAGCAGTTCCCTTCATTACAGGTACCCCTACGAGCAGTACTTC. This encodes CASSSLHYRYPYEQYF. The V call is TRBV28, the J call TRBJ2-7, with a weak D call TRBD1 (5 bases). With 4 bases removed from V and 2 bases from J, the gap between germline ends came to 18 bases. The CDR3 extends over 16 amino acids. Germline V CDR1 and CDR2: MDHEN, SYDVKM.

The J gene is TRBJ2-4, the V gene TRBV7-2; D is uncertain. The CDR3 is 14 amino acids. Trimming took 5 bases from V and 6 from J, leaving 14 bases between them. CDR1 SGHTA and CDR2 FQGNSA come from the germline V gene. The CDR3 reads CASSPGGRRNIQYF. Written as DNA, the CDR3 is TGTGCCAGCAGCCCTGGTGGCCGGAGAAACATTCAGTACTTC. Based on the CDR3 plus reference TRBV7-2 and TRBJ2-4, the full variable domain is GAGVSQSPSNKVTEKGKDVELRCDPISGHTALYWYRQSLGQGLEFLIYFQGNSAPDKSGLPSDRFSAERTGGSVSTLTIQRTQQEDSAVYLCASSPGGRRNIQYFGAGTRLSVL.

V usage is TRBV29-1 and J usage is TRBJ2-7; TRBD1 might be the D (6 bases). Germline V gene lookup returns CDR1 SQVTM and CDR2 ANQGSEA. Trimming removed 6 bases at V and 9 bases at J, with 21 bases between. There are 13 residues in the CDR3. For the CDR3, the DNA is TGCAGCGTGCAACAGGGCGAGCACATCGGGCAGTACTTC. Protein product: CSVQQGEHIGQYF.

The sample holds one count of this clone. The rearrangement joins TRBV5-4 to TRBJ2-3; TRBD2 matches 7 bases. Germline V gene data show CDR1 as SGHNT and CDR2 as YYREEE (reference sequence). J was trimmed by 0 bases and V by 0 bases; bases with no gene match: 7. The CDR3 loop spans 17 amino acids. CDR3 residues: CASSLAQLATSTDTQYF. DNA of the CDR3: TGTGCCAGCAGCTTGGCCCAACTAGCGACTAGCACAGATACGCAGTATTTT.

The chain employs TRBV25-1 and TRBJ2-7, with 10 nucleotides matching TRBD1. The germline V gene has CDR1 MGHDK and CDR2 SYGVNS. V lost 5 bases and J lost 4; bases outside the gene matches: 14. This CDR3 has 17 amino acids. DNA of the CDR3: TGTGCCAGCAGTTCATTAACCGGGACAGGGGAACTATACGAGCAGTACTTC. The encoded protein is CASSSLTGTGELYEQYF.

This clone was seen a few times. This rearrangement joins TRBV5-4 to TRBJ2-2; 13 bases line up with TRBD2. CDR3 size: 16 residues. CDR1 and CDR2 from the germline V gene are SGHNT and YYREEE (reference sequence). V shed 4 bases and J 5 bases; nucleotides not matched to a gene: 5. Here the CDR3 DNA reads TGTGCCAGCAGCCTGCCGGGACTAGCGGGGACCGGGGAGCTGTTTTTT. Its translation is CASSLPGLAGTGELFF.

There are many counts of this clone. The chain carries TRBV15 and TRBJ2-1, with 7 bases that match TRBD2. The length of the CDR3 is 14 residues. Germline values: CDR1 LNHNV, CDR2 YYDKDF (reference sequence). With 8 bases clipped from V and 9 bases from J, the junction kept 13 bases outside the gene matches. CDR3 protein: CATGWGGGRIEQFF. Here the CDR3 DNA reads TGTGCCACCGGTTGGGGGGGAGGAAGGATTGAGCAGTTCTTC. Combining the CDR3 with reference TRBV15 and TRBJ2-1 gives the whole variable domain DAMVIQNPRYQVTQFGKPVTLSCSQTLNHNVMYWYQQKSSQAPKLLFHYYDKDFNNEADTPDNFQSRRPNTSFCFLDIRSPGLGDTAMYLCATGWGGGRIEQFFGPGTRLTVL.

J is TRBJ1-5 and V is TRBV29-1; TRBD1 is a possible D gene (5 bases). The CDR3 extends over 13 amino acids. Trimming stripped 4 bases from V and 4 bases from J, with 11 bases between. CDR1 is SQVTM and CDR2 is ANQGSEA in the germline V gene. CDR3 sequence reads: CSVAQGPNQPQHF. CDR3 DNA: TGCAGCGTTGCGCAGGGCCCGAATCAGCCCCAGCATTTT.

V is TRBV18 and J is TRBJ2-7, with TRBD2 matching 13 bases. Looked up from germline, CDR1 is KGHSH and CDR2 is LQKENI. The CDR3 is 19 residues long. Trimming cost V 4 bases and J 3 bases; bases outside gene matches: 15. The CDR3 sequence is CASSLRLAGGSGDYYEQYF. CDR3 DNA: TGTGCCAGCTCACTTAGACTAGCGGGAGGATCGGGGGACTACTACGAGCAGTACTTC.

The chain recombines TRBV12-3 or TRBV12-4 with TRBJ1-1; D uncertain. The V and J ends lost 6 bases and 11 bases respectively, with 13 bases between them. The CDR3 length is 11 residues. CDR3 amino acids: CASRRDGKAFF. As DNA, the CDR3 is TGTGCCAGCAGGCGGGATGGGAAGGCTTTCTTT.

The rearrangement links TRBV19 to TRBJ2-1; 9 bases align to TRBD2. V trimming: 7 bases; J trimming: 5 bases; junction bases outside the gene matches: 18. The CDR3 totals 18 residues. Germline-derived CDR1 and CDR2 are LNHDA and SQIVND (reference sequence). For the CDR3, the DNA is TGTGCCAGTACCGATCAGGCTAGCGGGGTCGGTCAAAACAATGAGCAGTTCTTC. Protein sequence: CASTDQASGVGQNNEQFF.

J is TRBJ1-5 and V is TRBV19; D uncertain. The CDR3 has 17 residues. Trimming took off 3 bases at V and 1 base at J, with 16 bases between the two ends. Germline CDR1 and CDR2: LNHDA and SQIVND (reference sequence). The CDR3 reads CASSIRGDKKSNQPQHF. In nucleotides, the CDR3 is TGTGCCAGTAGTATCCGGGGAGACAAAAAGAGCAATCAGCCCCAGCATTTT.